A selection of T cell receptor beta chains follows, all from one sample in a study of naive and memory T cell subsets. TCRdb reprocessed the UMI-ligation and nested PCR reads with MiXCR, giving one entry per CDR3 protein. The sample lists around 37,000 distinct CDR3 sequences, 8% to 13% occurring once. Sequenced here: skin, sampled from a tuberculin skin test site. The receptors derive from an adult in good health. Both conserved end residues are trimmed from each CDR3. Fields, in order: V gene, CDR3 protein.

V gene: TRBV29-1; CDR3 protein: SVGLTAGNEQY
V gene: TRBV5-4; CDR3 protein: ASSIQGLGQPQH
V gene: TRBV20-1; CDR3 protein: SASGGGGDTQY
V gene: TRBV6-1; CDR3 protein: ASSPGGGPGANVLT
V gene: TRBV27; CDR3 protein: ASSLSRQGPDTQY
V gene: TRBV12-3/TRBV12-4; CDR3 protein: ASRGTGVGNGYT
V gene: TRBV7-9; CDR3 protein: ASSFIGVDAF
V gene: TRBV6-2/TRBV6-3; CDR3 protein: ASSSHTGLSAY
V gene: TRBV19; CDR3 protein: ASSSPGISPIAGELF
V gene: TRBV11-3; CDR3 protein: ASSRDRGGGTDTQY
V gene: TRBV7-2; CDR3 protein: ASSSGGAPNTGELF
V gene: TRBV11-2; CDR3 protein: ASSGEQGAYEQY
V gene: TRBV6-1; CDR3 protein: ASRDPGTSGNYEQY
V gene: TRBV6-5; CDR3 protein: ASSWKGTEAF
V gene: TRBV27; CDR3 protein: ASSLFPGNTEAF
V gene: TRBV2; CDR3 protein: ASSAWGSSHQPQH
V gene: TRBV2; CDR3 protein: ASLGYGGRNTEAF